This TCR beta chain stems from a study of blood T cell repertoires in COVID-19. Study-level background: Acute-phase and convalescent COVID-19 samples originated in the United States, Italy and Spain.

The table came from immunoSEQ multiplex PCR; TCRdb's copy has only in-frame clones and leaves some out. This sample carries a few hundred thousand clones, under 95% of them seen once, and the ten largest clones take roughly 18%. Either two negative PCRs, clearance, or symptom resolution qualified Cohort 3 donors as recovered. CDR1 and CDR2 (germline): MNHEY, SVGAGI. With 6 bases removed from V and 0 bases from J, the gap between germline ends came to 10 bases. This CDR3 has 14 amino acids. Sequences were obtained from PBMCs or T cells enriched from blood (not recorded which). This sequence originates from a woman aged 25 to 39 who had recovered from COVID-19. This chain links TRBV6-5 with TRBJ2-3; tentative D call: TRBD2 (5 bases). The CDR3 DNA sequence: TGTGCCAGCAGAATGAGCGGTAGCACAGATACGCAGTATTTT. Amino acids: CASRMSGSTDTQYF.